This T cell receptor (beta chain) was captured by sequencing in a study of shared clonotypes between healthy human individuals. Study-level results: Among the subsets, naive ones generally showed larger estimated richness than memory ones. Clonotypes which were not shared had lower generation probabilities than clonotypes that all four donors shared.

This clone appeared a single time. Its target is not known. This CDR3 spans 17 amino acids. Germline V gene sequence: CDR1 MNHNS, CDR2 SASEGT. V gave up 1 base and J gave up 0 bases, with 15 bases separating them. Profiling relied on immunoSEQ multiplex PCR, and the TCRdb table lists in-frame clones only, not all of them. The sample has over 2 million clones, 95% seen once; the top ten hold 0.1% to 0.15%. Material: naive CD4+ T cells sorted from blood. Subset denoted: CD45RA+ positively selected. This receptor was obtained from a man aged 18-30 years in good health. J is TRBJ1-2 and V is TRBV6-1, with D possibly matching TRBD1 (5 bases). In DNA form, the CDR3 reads TGTGCCAGCAGTGAAGTTCGAGGGGCGAAAGCTAACTATGGCTACACCTTC. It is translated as CASSEVRGAKANYGYTF.